The 6 T cell receptor beta chains below come from one sample, sequenced in a study of cytomegalovirus exposure and HLA in healthy donors. PCR was performed using 60 Vbeta and 13 Jbeta primers. The assay was immunoSEQ multiplex PCR, and TCRdb's table has in-frame clones only and misses some. The table lists 150,000 to 200,000 clones, roughly 85% of them singletons. Sequencing was performed on PBMCs. All receptors come from a man aged 50-60 years in good health and CMV-seropositive.

This clone was recorded a few times. The chain joins TRBV5-4 to TRBJ2-1; D is undetermined. This CDR3 spans 16 amino acids. Germline CDR1 and CDR2: SGHNT and YYREEE (reference sequence). Trimming removed 2 bases from V and 0 bases from J, with 12 bases in between. This CDR3 is CASSFTPDSSYNEQFF. CDR3 nucleotides: TGTGCCAGCAGCTTCACGCCCGATAGCTCCTACAATGAGCAGTTCTTC.

This rearrangement joins TRBV6-5 to TRBJ1-5; D is perhaps TRBD1 (6 bases). Trimming shortened V by 2 bases and J by 7 bases, and 9 bases separated the two germline ends. Germline values: CDR1 MNHEY, CDR2 SVGAGI. The length of the CDR3 is 13 residues. Here the CDR3 reads CASSYIGGQPQHF. As DNA, the CDR3 is TGTGCCAGCAGTTACATAGGGGGACAGCCCCAGCATTTT.

This chain uses TRBV7-9 with TRBJ2-1; TRBD1 aligns across 7 bases. Germline values: CDR1 SEHNR, CDR2 FQNEAQ (reference sequence). CDR3 length equals 16 residues. The junction had 15 bases not matched to a gene; V was cut back by 7 bases and J by 6 bases. CDR3 sequence: CASTVGGGSQGNEQFF. Here the CDR3 DNA reads TGTGCCAGCACCGTAGGGGGCGGGTCCCAGGGCAATGAGCAGTTCTTC.

The chain carries TRBV7-8 and TRBJ1-3; possible D gene TRBD1, 5 bases. V lost 1 base, J lost 5 bases, and 21 bases lay in between. The CDR3 loop spans 18 amino acids. Germline CDR1 and CDR2: SGHVS and FQNEAQ. The CDR3 loop reads CASSLVIRAEQGRNTIYF. The CDR3 DNA follows: TGTGCCAGCAGCTTAGTAATTCGGGCCGAGCAGGGAAGAAACACCATATATTTT.

V gene TRBV6-1 combines with J gene TRBJ2-7; 11 bases line up with TRBD2. This CDR3 region has 14 residues. J lost 4 bases, V lost 6 bases, and 5 bases had no gene match. CDR1 MNHNS and CDR2 SASEGT come from the germline V gene. The chain's CDR3 is CASRLAGGQYEQYF. CDR3 in DNA: TGTGCCAGCAGATTAGCGGGGGGGCAATACGAGCAGTACTTC.

The chain links TRBV19 to TRBJ1-1, with 8 bases matching TRBD1. CDR3 length: 13 amino acids. V dropped 5 bases and J dropped 5; count of bases not matched to a gene: 4. Germline-derived CDR1 and CDR2 are LNHDA and SQIVND (reference sequence). The CDR3 loop is CASSYNRGTEAFF. The CDR3 DNA sequence: TGTGCCAGTAGTTATAACAGGGGGACTGAAGCTTTCTTT.